This T cell receptor (beta chain) emerged from a study of OX40 agonist ivuxolimab in advanced cancers. The data were produced by immunoSEQ multiplex PCR, yet TCRdb's version contains in-frame clones alone and is incomplete. The sample yields tens of thousands of clones, around 90% seen once. V lost 1 base to trimming and J lost 7 bases, with 11 bases between them. The CDR3 consists of 13 residues. Germline loops: CDR1 SGHNT, CDR2 YYREEE (reference sequence). This TCR was sampled from an adult with an advanced solid tumor such as melanoma, head and neck, liver or kidney cancer. The gene calls are TRBV5-4 and TRBJ1-2; D perhaps matches TRBD1 (5 bases). The sample in question was CD4+ or CD8+ T cells sorted from blood, obtained in a trial of the OX40 agonist ivuxolimab. This chain's CDR3 is CASSLSDTRGYTF. CDR3 coding DNA: TGTGCCAGCAGCTTGTCGGACACGCGTGGCTACACCTTC.